This T cell receptor beta chain was found in a study of identical twins (dated by TCRdb to about 2016). Study-wide context: TCR alpha and beta repertoires from monozygotic twins, unrelated adults of various ages and cord blood were deep-sequenced to test whether fetal clonotypes persist. Replicate twin experiments were performed at different times using different library preparation protocols to rule out contamination.

Points on this clonotype: Its specific antigen is unknown. The input lacks base qualities; no much larger clone sits a single base away.

The investigation overall reported the following: Abundant cord blood beta clonotypes carried fewer insertions; young adult naive repertoires showed a weaker similar trend, while memory repertoires showed none. The excess sharing between twins in beta out-of-frame sequences was weaker because fewer shared sequences reduced the signal-to-noise ratio. Compared with coincidental sharing between unrelated individuals, out-of-frame TCR alpha sequences shared between twins had an excess of sequences with low generation probability. In monozygotic twins, recombination models systematically underestimated out-of-frame TCR alpha sharing, but the models matched the sharing seen between unrelated individuals. Invariant T cells such as MAIT and iNKT could partly confound zero-insertion analyses, although diverse VJ usage argued against such confounding for most clonotypes. Because the same donors could not be followed over many years, the conclusions depended on cross-sectional statistical analysis.

The library was prepared using 5' RACE. The listed sequencing device is Illumina HiSeq 2000. Template switching added a universal primer binding site, and the final cDNA carried a unique molecular identifier that allowed TCR cDNA molecules to be counted accurately. First-strand cDNA for TCR alpha and beta chains was synthesized from specific primers in the conserved constant-segment region. To control for contamination, every cDNA library carried two barcodes: a SMART-Mk sample barcode plus Illumina barcodes. Two successive PCR steps introduced TruSeq adapter sequences along with Illumina sample barcodes. The Illumina HiSeq platform was used with custom primers to sequence TCR alpha and beta cDNA libraries. The paper's processing steps were these. MiGEC was used to process raw reads and extract unique molecular identifiers, and MiXCR was used to find CDR3 positions. Recombination models were inferred per individual with the repgenHMM and IGoR tools using an EM algorithm. Shared clonotype analysis was performed with the tcR package in R, normalizing sharing by the product of cloneset sizes. To study raw recombination free of thymic and clonal selection effects, out-of-frame nonproductive sequences were analyzed. TCRdb took the public reads, trimmed them with fastp at Q25, ran MiXCR for clone calling and kept in-frame beta chains. Entries are consolidated by CDR3 protein sequence, retaining the most common genes and DNA. TCRdb, rather than the study authors, made the V and J calls. In this sample the table shows 500,000 or so distinct CDR3 sequences, over 12% of which occur a single time. The ten largest clonotypes hold over 0.5% of the sample.

Only healthy Caucasian donors were included. Three pairs of female monozygotic twins, all aged about 18 to 30 years, were included in the twin cohort. Positive isolation kits from Invitrogen were used to isolate CD4+ and CD8+ T cell populations. The germline V gene (reference sequence) yields SGHKS for CDR1 and YYEKEE for CDR2. V is clipped by 4 bases and J by 0 bases, and the sequence between their germline boundaries is 13 bases long. From the cysteine through the phenylalanine, the CDR3 covers 15 amino acids. Left in the record is the CDR3 DNA by itself, 45 bases read in frame from the first base. This same sample was also taken into another study, of yellow fever vaccine responses in identical twins. The second study's authors report: According to the authors, in identical twins the way T cells responded to vaccination appeared partly convergent and partly personalized. In the study, vaccine-responding T cell clones were precisely tracked in identical twins.

The sequence links TRBV5-5 to TRBJ2-5; the D region may be TRBD1 or TRBD2, each matching 6 bases equally. The source of this sequence is a young woman in good health. The specimen sequenced was CD4+ T cells sorted from blood. The CDR3 sequence is CASSGRTAYQETQYF. The base sequence is TGTGCCAGCAGCGGGAGGACAGCGTACCAAGAGACCCAGTACTTC.